A selection of T cell receptor beta chains follows, all from one sample in a study of blood T cell repertoires in COVID-19. Here immunoSEQ multiplex PCR was the method, and the copy in TCRdb shows in-frame clones only, minus some. The sample records about 130,000 clones, roughly three quarters being singletons. The source material was peripheral blood. The receptors shown here come from a woman between 65 and 79 years old with acute or convalescent COVID-19. The CDR3 runs from the conserved cysteine through the conserved F or W. The order of the fields is J gene, V gene, D gene, clone size, CDR3 protein, CDR3 DNA. The D gene is left open where the match is weak. Only part of the rows carry a size: once, few, many, or a class if the clone is expanded.

j_call: TRBJ2-5; v_call: TRBV5-6; d_call: NA; clone_size: NA; cdr3_aa: CASSLGSGGETQYF; cdr3_nt: TGTGCCAGCAGCTTAGGATCGGGCGGGGAGACCCAGTACTTC
j_call: TRBJ1-3; v_call: TRBV6-5; d_call: NA; clone_size: NA; cdr3_aa: CASRESSSNTIYF; cdr3_nt: TGTGCCAGCAGGGAGTCCTCTTCCAACACCATATATTTT
j_call: TRBJ2-7; v_call: TRBV10-2; d_call: TRBD1; clone_size: NA; cdr3_aa: CASRKDREIGEQYF; cdr3_nt: TGCGCCAGCAGAAAAGACAGGGAGATAGGCGAGCAGTACTTC
j_call: TRBJ2-2; v_call: TRBV6-2/TRBV6-3; d_call: TRBD2; clone_size: NA; cdr3_aa: CASSYLLAGAGELFF; cdr3_nt: TGTGCCAGCAGTTACCTACTAGCGGGGGCCGGGGAGCTGTTTTTT
j_call: TRBJ2-7; v_call: TRBV7-2; d_call: NA; clone_size: NA; cdr3_aa: CASSSMPGGSYEQYF; cdr3_nt: TGTGCCAGCAGTTCCATGCCAGGAGGGTCCTACGAGCAGTACTTC
j_call: TRBJ2-7; v_call: TRBV7-2; d_call: NA; clone_size: NA; cdr3_aa: CASSFRPGSGPSYEQYF; cdr3_nt: TGTGCCAGCAGCTTCCGCCCTGGAAGCGGACCCTCCTACGAGCAGTACTTC
j_call: TRBJ1-1; v_call: TRBV10-2; d_call: NA; clone_size: NA; cdr3_aa: CASSEGGTEAFF; cdr3_nt: TGCGCCAGCAGTGAGGGCGGCACTGAAGCTTTCTTT
j_call: TRBJ2-1; v_call: TRBV7-2; d_call: TRBD2; clone_size: many; cdr3_aa: CASSSLGSGGYFF; cdr3_nt: TGTGCCAGCAGCTCCCTCGGAAGCGGGGGGTACTTCTTC
j_call: TRBJ1-4; v_call: TRBV18; d_call: TRBD1; clone_size: few; cdr3_aa: CASSPGQGNEKLFF; cdr3_nt: TGTGCCAGCTCACCGGGACAGGGAAATGAAAAACTGTTTTTT
j_call: TRBJ2-3; v_call: TRBV11-2; d_call: NA; clone_size: NA; cdr3_aa: CASSLRAAGGMSTDTQYF; cdr3_nt: TGTGCCAGCAGCTTACGGGCCGCGGGCGGAATGAGCACAGATACGCAGTATTTT
j_call: TRBJ1-5; v_call: TRBV6-2/TRBV6-3; d_call: NA; clone_size: NA; cdr3_aa: CASSYSDKRPQHF; cdr3_nt: TGTGCCAGCAGTTACTCGGACAAACGGCCCCAGCATTTT
j_call: TRBJ2-3; v_call: TRBV27; d_call: NA; clone_size: NA; cdr3_aa: CASSLTGDTQYF; cdr3_nt: TGTGCCAGCAGTTTAACGGGGGATACGCAGTATTTT
j_call: TRBJ1-2; v_call: TRBV18; d_call: NA; clone_size: NA; cdr3_aa: CASSPPGRNYGYTF; cdr3_nt: TGTGCCAGCTCACCACCGGGCAGAAACTATGGCTACACCTTC
j_call: TRBJ2-7; v_call: TRBV5-1; d_call: NA; clone_size: NA; cdr3_aa: CASSPRQAVTYEQYF; cdr3_nt: TGCGCCAGCAGCCCCCGACAAGCGGTGACCTACGAGCAGTACTTC
j_call: TRBJ2-1; v_call: TRBV5-1; d_call: TRBD2; clone_size: once; cdr3_aa: CASSLYASGGSSYNEQFF; cdr3_nt: TGCGCCAGCAGCCTCTATGCCTCGGGGGGAAGCTCCTACAATGAGCAGTTCTTC
j_call: TRBJ1-3; v_call: TRBV5-8; d_call: NA; clone_size: few; cdr3_aa: CASSLGRPGNTIYF; cdr3_nt: TGTGCCAGCAGCTTGGGGCGGCCTGGAAACACCATATATTTT
j_call: TRBJ1-2; v_call: TRBV3-1/TRBV3-2; d_call: NA; clone_size: NA; cdr3_aa: CASSQRADRSYGYTF; cdr3_nt: TGTGCCAGCAGCCAGAGGGCAGACAGGTCATATGGCTACACCTTC
j_call: TRBJ2-2; v_call: TRBV6-5; d_call: TRBD2; clone_size: few; cdr3_aa: CASSLSGVYGELFF; cdr3_nt: TGTGCCAGCAGCTTAAGCGGGGTATACGGGGAGCTGTTTTTT
j_call: TRBJ2-5; v_call: TRBV5-5; d_call: TRBD1; clone_size: NA; cdr3_aa: CASSRPTGSETQYF; cdr3_nt: TGTGCCAGCAGCCGGCCGACAGGGTCGGAGACCCAGTACTTC
j_call: TRBJ2-1; v_call: TRBV7-3; d_call: NA; clone_size: NA; cdr3_aa: CASSLMPLVASYNEQFF; cdr3_nt: TGTGCCAGCAGCTTAATGCCCCTGGTAGCGTCCTACAATGAGCAGTTCTTC
j_call: TRBJ2-7; v_call: TRBV21-1; d_call: NA; clone_size: few; cdr3_aa: CASTILADWLSYEQYF; cdr3_nt: TGTGCCAGCACCATTCTTGCAGACTGGCTTTCCTACGAGCAGTACTTC
j_call: TRBJ1-5; v_call: TRBV19; d_call: NA; clone_size: NA; cdr3_aa: CASSTRGKDQPQHF; cdr3_nt: TGTGCCAGTAGTACCAGGGGAAAGGATCAGCCCCAGCATTTT
j_call: TRBJ2-5; v_call: TRBV19; d_call: TRBD2; clone_size: NA; cdr3_aa: CASTNTGLAGGQYF; cdr3_nt: TGTGCCAGTACCAATACCGGACTAGCGGGGGGCCAGTACTTC
j_call: TRBJ2-4; v_call: TRBV2; d_call: TRBD2; clone_size: NA; cdr3_aa: CASSDSRGDTKNIQYF; cdr3_nt: TGTGCCAGCAGTGATTCGCGGGGGGATACCAAAAACATTCAGTACTTC
j_call: TRBJ2-5; v_call: TRBV5-4; d_call: TRBD2; clone_size: few; cdr3_aa: CASSLETSVETQYF; cdr3_nt: TGTGCCAGCAGCCTCGAGACTAGCGTGGAGACCCAGTACTTC
j_call: TRBJ2-3; v_call: TRBV6-5; d_call: TRBD2; clone_size: NA; cdr3_aa: CASSYSGRGGTDTQYF; cdr3_nt: TGTGCCAGCAGTTACTCGGGCCGGGGGGGCACAGATACGCAGTATTTT
j_call: TRBJ2-5; v_call: TRBV18; d_call: NA; clone_size: NA; cdr3_aa: CASSPGGVAETQYF; cdr3_nt: TGTGCCAGCTCACCAGGAGGGGTTGCGGAGACCCAGTACTTC
j_call: TRBJ1-1; v_call: TRBV2; d_call: NA; clone_size: few; cdr3_aa: CASQDDRGATEAFF; cdr3_nt: TGTGCCAGCCAGGACGATCGTGGGGCCACTGAAGCTTTCTTT
j_call: TRBJ1-1; v_call: TRBV3-1/TRBV3-2; d_call: TRBD1; clone_size: NA; cdr3_aa: CASSQIGQGGFNTEAFF; cdr3_nt: TGTGCCAGCAGCCAAATCGGACAGGGAGGTTTCAACACTGAAGCTTTCTTT
j_call: TRBJ1-5; v_call: TRBV5-6; d_call: NA; clone_size: NA; cdr3_aa: CASSLFGGYSNQPQHF; cdr3_nt: TGTGCCAGCAGCTTGTTCGGGGGATATAGCAATCAGCCCCAGCATTTT
j_call: TRBJ1-6; v_call: TRBV9; d_call: NA; clone_size: few; cdr3_aa: CASSVGGGAQAARYSPLHF; cdr3_nt: TGTGCCAGCAGCGTAGGGGGAGGGGCTCAGGCCGCAAGATATTCACCCCTCCACTTT
j_call: TRBJ2-3; v_call: TRBV18; d_call: TRBD2; clone_size: once; cdr3_aa: CASSPLTSGSSTDTQYF; cdr3_nt: TGTGCCAGCTCACCGTTGACTAGCGGATCTAGCACAGATACGCAGTATTTT
j_call: TRBJ2-7; v_call: TRBV6-5; d_call: NA; clone_size: NA; cdr3_aa: CASSSTGPAYEQYF; cdr3_nt: TGTGCCAGCAGCTCCACAGGGCCTGCCTACGAGCAGTACTTC
j_call: TRBJ1-1; v_call: TRBV7-3; d_call: TRBD1; clone_size: NA; cdr3_aa: CASSPQGARGTEAFF; cdr3_nt: TGTGCCAGCAGCCCACAGGGGGCGCGTGGCACTGAAGCTTTCTTT
j_call: TRBJ2-3; v_call: TRBV7-3; d_call: NA; clone_size: few; cdr3_aa: CASSLRGSPNTQYF; cdr3_nt: TGTGCCAGCAGCTTACGGGGGTCCCCTAATACGCAGTATTTT
j_call: TRBJ2-2; v_call: TRBV2; d_call: NA; clone_size: many; cdr3_aa: CASRVGDTGELFF; cdr3_nt: TGTGCCAGCAGGGTCGGGGACACCGGGGAGCTGTTTTTT
j_call: TRBJ1-1; v_call: TRBV4-3; d_call: TRBD1; clone_size: NA; cdr3_aa: CASSQEVAGGPTEAFF; cdr3_nt: TGCGCCAGCAGCCAAGAAGTGGCAGGGGGCCCCACTGAAGCTTTCTTT
j_call: TRBJ2-6; v_call: TRBV7-8; d_call: NA; clone_size: NA; cdr3_aa: CASSPKMGACTSAVGSGANVLTF; cdr3_nt: TGTGCCAGCAGCCCTAAAATGGGAGCCTGCACGTCGGCGGTTGGGTCTGGGGCCAACGTCCTGACTTTC
j_call: TRBJ1-1; v_call: TRBV2; d_call: NA; clone_size: NA; cdr3_aa: CASSEYTTGRNTEAFF; cdr3_nt: TGTGCCAGCAGTGAATATACAACAGGGAGGAACACTGAAGCTTTCTTT
j_call: TRBJ2-7; v_call: TRBV19; d_call: NA; clone_size: once; cdr3_aa: CASSIAGHQGEQYF; cdr3_nt: TGTGCCAGTAGTATAGCGGGACATCAAGGCGAGCAGTACTTC
j_call: TRBJ2-3; v_call: TRBV9; d_call: TRBD2; clone_size: once; cdr3_aa: CASSVRGTSADTQYF; cdr3_nt: TGTGCCAGCAGCGTGAGAGGGACTAGCGCAGATACGCAGTATTTT
j_call: TRBJ1-4; v_call: TRBV6-6; d_call: NA; clone_size: few; cdr3_aa: CASSYDFRNPNEKLFF; cdr3_nt: TGTGCCAGCAGTTACGACTTCCGGAACCCTAATGAAAAACTGTTTTTT
j_call: TRBJ1-1; v_call: TRBV28; d_call: NA; clone_size: NA; cdr3_aa: CASSYRIHEAFF; cdr3_nt: TGTGCCAGCAGTTACAGAATACATGAAGCTTTCTTT
j_call: TRBJ2-2; v_call: TRBV7-6; d_call: TRBD2; clone_size: NA; cdr3_aa: CASSQLAVDTGELFF; cdr3_nt: TGTGCCAGCAGCCAACTAGCGGTGGACACCGGGGAGCTGTTTTTT
j_call: TRBJ1-4; v_call: TRBV28; d_call: TRBD1; clone_size: NA; cdr3_aa: CASSSGQGSEKLFF; cdr3_nt: TGTGCCAGCAGTTCGGGACAGGGAAGTGAAAAACTGTTTTTT
j_call: TRBJ1-2; v_call: TRBV25-1; d_call: NA; clone_size: once; cdr3_aa: CASSEVGFNYGYTF; cdr3_nt: TGTGCCAGCAGTGAAGTCGGGTTCAACTATGGCTACACCTTC
j_call: TRBJ2-5; v_call: TRBV9; d_call: NA; clone_size: NA; cdr3_aa: CASSETGGLQETQYF; cdr3_nt: TGTGCCAGCAGCGAGACAGGCGGACTCCAAGAGACCCAGTACTTC
j_call: TRBJ2-7; v_call: TRBV27; d_call: TRBD2; clone_size: NA; cdr3_aa: CASSLSKGLNF; cdr3_nt: TGTGCCAGCAGTTTATCGAAGGGACTAAACTTC
j_call: TRBJ2-5; v_call: TRBV7-6; d_call: NA; clone_size: NA; cdr3_aa: CASSFKETQYF; cdr3_nt: TGTGCCAGCAGCTTCAAAGAGACCCAGTACTTC
j_call: TRBJ1-5; v_call: TRBV27; d_call: NA; clone_size: NA; cdr3_aa: CASSLVANQPQHF; cdr3_nt: TGTGCCAGCAGTTTAGTGGCAAATCAGCCCCAGCATTTT
j_call: TRBJ1-1; v_call: TRBV7-9; d_call: TRBD1; clone_size: NA; cdr3_aa: CASSPRGQGNTEAFF; cdr3_nt: TGTGCCAGCAGCCCGCGAGGACAGGGGAACACTGAAGCTTTCTTT
j_call: TRBJ2-2; v_call: TRBV24-1; d_call: TRBD1; clone_size: NA; cdr3_aa: CATSVTGQGRTGELFF; cdr3_nt: TGTGCCACCAGTGTCACGGGACAGGGTCGAACCGGGGAGCTGTTTTTT
j_call: TRBJ1-2; v_call: TRBV27; d_call: TRBD1; clone_size: NA; cdr3_aa: CASSSPAAGGRNYGYTF; cdr3_nt: TGTGCCAGCAGTTCCCCTGCCGCAGGGGGCCGTAACTATGGCTACACCTTC
j_call: TRBJ1-5; v_call: TRBV3-1/TRBV3-2; d_call: NA; clone_size: NA; cdr3_aa: CASSKQGIGNQPQHF; cdr3_nt: TGTGCCAGCAGCAAACAGGGAATTGGCAATCAGCCCCAGCATTTT
j_call: TRBJ1-1; v_call: TRBV11-2; d_call: NA; clone_size: NA; cdr3_aa: CASSLGMRGLNTEAFF; cdr3_nt: TGTGCCAGCAGCTTAGGGATGCGAGGGCTGAACACTGAAGCTTTCTTT
j_call: TRBJ1-6; v_call: TRBV19; d_call: NA; clone_size: NA; cdr3_aa: CASSMPLGSSYNSPLHF; cdr3_nt: TGTGCCAGTAGTATGCCCCTCGGGAGCTCCTATAATTCACCCCTCCACTTT
j_call: TRBJ2-1; v_call: TRBV5-4; d_call: TRBD2; clone_size: NA; cdr3_aa: CASSLKKRGDYNEQFF; cdr3_nt: TGTGCCAGCAGCTTAAAAAAGCGGGGGGACTACAATGAGCAGTTCTTC
j_call: TRBJ2-3; v_call: TRBV5-4; d_call: TRBD2; clone_size: NA; cdr3_aa: CASSPSGGLTASTDTQYF; cdr3_nt: TGTGCCAGCAGTCCTAGCGGGGGGCTTACTGCTAGCACAGATACGCAGTATTTT
j_call: TRBJ1-2; v_call: TRBV2; d_call: TRBD1; clone_size: NA; cdr3_aa: CASSEDRGFYGYTF; cdr3_nt: TGTGCCAGCAGTGAGGACAGGGGCTTCTATGGCTACACCTTC
j_call: TRBJ2-3; v_call: TRBV6-5; d_call: TRBD2; clone_size: few; cdr3_aa: CASSNRLAGTDTQYF; cdr3_nt: TGTGCCAGCAGTAACCGACTAGCGGGCACAGATACGCAGTATTTT